The next 30 T cell receptor beta chains were all read from a single sample in a study of T-cell reconstitution after alpha-beta-depleted transplantation in children. It was with unique molecular identifiers that the TCRbeta library was prepared. Each CDR3 protein is one row after TCRdb ran MiXCR on the PCR reads. The repertoire includes fewer than 550,000 distinct CDR3 sequences, around 9.9% of them detected once, and roughly 5% sits in the top ten. The sequenced sample was PBMCs from the stem cell graft donor, obtained from the stem cell graft. The receptors derive from a human donor who donated a stem cell graft to a child with acute myeloid leukemia.

This clonotype was counted a few times. The CDR3 loop is CASSFQRFYEQYV. The CDR3 DNA is TGTGCCAGCAGCTTTCAGCGTTTTTACGAGCAGTACGTC. The chain joins TRBV5-6 to TRBJ2-7, with D unresolved. The V gene's germline CDR1 is SGHDT and CDR2 YYEEEE. With 2 bases removed from V and 4 bases from J, the gap between germline ends came to 10 bases. The CDR3 totals 13 residues.

V is TRBV4-1 and J is TRBJ2-3; D gene uncertain. CDR1 and CDR2 from the germline V gene are MGHRA and YSYEKL. Deletions cut 0 bases from V and 4 bases from J, with 11 bases between. CDR3 length equals 15 residues. The CDR3 sequence: CASSQETQIADTQYF. CDR3 bases: TGCGCCAGCAGCCAAGAGACCCAGATTGCAGATACGCAGTATTTT.

This clonotype was counted between two and nine times. The chain is built from TRBV20-1 and TRBJ2-1, with TRBD2 matching 7 bases. Germline V CDR1 and CDR2: DFQATT, SNEGSKA (reference sequence). Losses at the gene ends were 3 bases for V and 6 bases for J; bases not matched to a gene: 14. CDR3 length: 16 residues. The CDR3 reads CSARTLNYSGVNEQFF. The CDR3 DNA reads TGCAGTGCTAGGACATTAAATTACAGCGGGGTCAATGAGCAGTTCTTC.

This clonotype was observed a few times. The chain is built from TRBV7-9 and TRBJ2-1; 8 bases match TRBD2. Trimming took 4 bases from V and 8 from J; bases not matched to a gene: 7. CDR1 and CDR2 (germline): SEHNR, FQNEAQ (reference sequence). This CDR3 comprises 14 residues. CDR3 coding DNA: TGTGCCAGCAGCTCAAGCGGGAGCGGGCATGAGCAGTTCTTC. The encoded protein is CASSSSGSGHEQFF.

V gene TRBV7-9 combines with J gene TRBJ1-4, with 7 bases lining up with TRBD1. The CDR3 is 15 residues long. Germline CDR1 SEHNR, CDR2 FQNEAQ (reference sequence). The trim removed 4 bases at V and 8 bases at J, leaving 10 bases unmatched. DNA for the CDR3: TGTGCCAGCAGCTCCGACAGGGAAGGAGGAGAAAAACTGTTTTTT. This encodes CASSSDREGGEKLFF.

In its sample, this clonotype was seen a few times. The genes are TRBV30 and TRBJ1-1, with a tentative D call TRBD1 (5 bases). CDR1 GTSNPN and CDR2 SVGIG come from the germline V gene (reference sequence). The CDR3 spans 13 residues. Deletions cut 0 bases from V and 1 base from J, with 6 bases between. CDR3 protein: CAWSVQANTEAFF. The CDR3 coding sequence is TGTGCCTGGAGTGTACAGGCGAACACTGAAGCTTTCTTT.

This clonotype was detected a few times. The chain employs TRBV6-6 and TRBJ2-7; 9 positions agree with TRBD1. The CDR3 extends over 13 amino acids. Per the germline V gene, CDR1 is MNHNY and CDR2 is SVGAGI (reference sequence). V gave up 2 bases and J gave up 6 bases; unmatched junction bases: 2. This chain's CDR3 is CASSYKTGGEQYF. Written as DNA, the CDR3 is TGTGCCAGCAGTTACAAGACAGGGGGCGAGCAGTACTTC.

This clonotype occurred a few times. The rearrangement joins TRBV12-3 or TRBV12-4 to TRBJ2-3, with D possibly matching TRBD2 (6 bases). The CDR3 contains 14 residues. V was shortened by 7 bases and J by 6 bases, with 17 bases between the two germline ends. The CDR3 region has the DNA TGTGCCAGCACGCGGGACGCAGGCTCTGATACGCAGTATTTT. This translates into CASTRDAGSDTQYF.

In this sample, this clonotype turned up a few times. This chain joins TRBV5-1 and TRBJ1-2, with D uncertain. The CDR3 loop spans 15 amino acids. The germline gives CDR1 SGHRS, CDR2 YFSETQ. V lost 0 bases and J lost 10, with 19 bases in between. CDR3 residues: CASSLGHTISDAYTF. CDR3 coding DNA: TGCGCCAGCAGCTTGGGGCACACAATTTCTGATGCCTACACCTTC.

In its sample, this clonotype was seen a few times. V is TRBV3-1 and J is TRBJ2-2; 7 bases match TRBD1. Germline trimming cut 7 bases from V and 5 bases from J; bases unmatched to any gene: 13. The CDR3 is 16 amino acids. Germline loops: CDR1 LGHDT, CDR2 YNNKEL (reference sequence). DNA of the CDR3: TGTGCCAGCACCTGGGAGACAGGGAGCCGGACCGGGGAGCTGTTTTTT. The encoded protein is CASTWETGSRTGELFF.

V is TRBV29-1 and J is TRBJ2-5; 11 bases are shared with TRBD2. The ends lost 6 bases at V and 0 bases at J; junction bases unmatched: 12. Germline V gives CDR1 SQVTM, CDR2 ANQGSEA. The CDR3 is 17 amino acids. CDR3 sequence (DNA): TGCAGCGTAACAAGACTAGCGGGGCTTAGGTACCAAGAGACCCAGTACTTC. It yields the protein CSVTRLAGLRYQETQYF. Looking up the rest from reference TRBV29-1 and TRBJ2-5 gives the full variable domain: SAVISQKPSRDICQRGTSLTIQCQVDSQVTMMFWYRQQPGQSLTLIATANQGSEATYESGFVIDKFPISRPNLTFSTLTVSNMSPEDSSIYLCSVTRLAGLRYQETQYFGPGTRLLVL.

Only a few counts were recorded for this clonotype. This rearrangement joins TRBV3-1 to TRBJ2-5, with 11 bases aligning to TRBD2. CDR1 is LGHDT and CDR2 is YNNKEL in the germline V gene (reference sequence). Germline trimming cut 1 base from V and 1 base from J; bases unmatched to any gene: 2. The CDR3 runs 16 residues. The CDR3 region is CASSQGTSGSQETQYF. DNA for the CDR3: TGTGCCAGCAGCCAAGGTACTAGCGGGAGCCAAGAGACCCAGTACTTC.

The chain has TRBV27 and TRBJ1-1; TRBD1 matches 9 bases. Germline CDR1 is MNHEY and CDR2 is SMNVEV (reference sequence). V was clipped by 4 bases and J by 0 bases; unmatched bases: 3. CDR3 size: 15 residues. The chain's CDR3 is CASSYRTGVNTEAFF. As DNA, the CDR3 is TGTGCCAGCAGTTATAGGACAGGGGTGAACACTGAAGCTTTCTTT.

This clonotype appeared many times. The V call is TRBV3-1, the J call TRBJ2-2, with D tentatively TRBD1 or TRBD2 (5 bases each). CDR1 is LGHDT, CDR2 YNNKEL, per germline (reference sequence). Trimming took 8 bases from V and 6 from J, leaving 10 bases between them. This CDR3 spans 12 amino acids. The CDR3 nucleotides are TGTGCCAGCGGTTTGGGGGCCGGGGAGCTGTTTTTT. Amino acids: CASGLGAGELFF.

Here the CDR3 DNA reads TGTGCCAGCAATCCACCGGGACTTAACACCGGGGAGCTGTTTTTT. Protein sequence: CASNPPGLNTGELFF. The V and J genes are TRBV12-3 or TRBV12-4 and TRBJ2-2, with D tentatively TRBD2 (6 bases). V lost 7 bases to trimming and J lost 2 bases, with 14 bases between them. CDR3 length equals 15 residues.

V is TRBV4-1 and J is TRBJ2-3; D unclear. The CDR3 extends over 13 amino acids. The V end lost 0 bases, the J end lost 3 bases, and 4 bases lay between the germline ends. CDR1 and CDR2 from the germline V gene are MGHRA and YSYEKL. CDR3 coding DNA: TGCGCCAGCAGCCAAGAGCAGACAGATACGCAGTATTTT. Protein product: CASSQEQTDTQYF.

This clonotype was observed at least ten times. The genes are TRBV25-1 and TRBJ2-2; 7 positions match TRBD1. CDR1 and CDR2 (germline): MGHDK, SYGVNS. V shed 9 bases, J shed 2 bases, and the junction held 9 bases outside the gene matches. The CDR3 length is 15 residues. The DNA of the CDR3 is TGTGCCAGGCTAACGGACAGGATAAACACCGGGGAGCTGTTTTTT. Translating gives CARLTDRINTGELFF.

This chain joins TRBV5-5 and TRBJ1-1, with a possible D match to TRBD1 (5 bases). V was trimmed by 2 bases and J by 3 bases, leaving 17 bases between them. CDR1 SGHKS and CDR2 YYEKEE come from the germline V gene (reference sequence). CDR3 size: 16 residues. CDR3 loop: CASSFWGGVLDTEAFF. The DNA of the CDR3 is TGTGCCAGCAGCTTCTGGGGGGGAGTGTTGGACACTGAAGCTTTCTTT.

The gene calls are TRBV11-2 and TRBJ2-2, with 10 bases that match TRBD2. The CDR3 is 18 residues long. The germline gives CDR1 SGHAT, CDR2 FQNNGV. J was trimmed by 5 bases and V by 2 bases; bases with no gene match: 11. The CDR3 loop reads CASSLWTSGGGRTGELFF. DNA for the CDR3: TGTGCCAGCAGCTTATGGACCAGCGGGGGGGGTCGGACCGGGGAGCTGTTTTTT. Full variable domain (rest looked up from reference TRBV11-2 and TRBJ2-2): EAGVAQSPRYKIIEKRQSVAFWCNPISGHATLYWYQQILGQGPKLLIQFQNNGVVDDSQLPKDRFSAERLKGVDSTLKIQPAKLEDSAVYLCASSLWTSGGGRTGELFFGEGSRLTVL.

This chain connects TRBV5-1 to TRBJ2-1; no clear D. Germline-derived CDR1 and CDR2 are SGHRS and YFSETQ. CDR3 length equals 13 residues. Trimming left V 1 base short and J 4 bases short, with 6 bases between. The CDR3 loop reads CASSLYEYNEQFF. The CDR3 region has the DNA TGCGCCAGCAGCTTGTACGAGTACAATGAGCAGTTCTTC.

This clonotype was found a few times. This chain's CDR3 is CASSTQGDYTF. The CDR3 DNA is TGTGCCAGCAGCACCCAGGGGGACTACACCTTC. V is TRBV11-2 and J is TRBJ1-2; 7 positions match TRBD1. Germline V CDR1 and CDR2: SGHAT, FQNNGV. The V gene end was trimmed by 5 bases and the J gene end by 10 bases; junction bases not matched to a gene: 4. The CDR3 consists of 11 residues.

This clonotype was seen a few times. This sequence joins TRBV7-2 and TRBJ2-7, with 15 bases identical to TRBD2. Unmatched junction bases numbered 3, after V lost 5 bases and J lost 7 bases. The CDR3 runs to 14 residues. The germline V gene has CDR1 SGHTA and CDR2 FQGNSA. In DNA form, the CDR3 reads TGTGCCAGCAGCACCGGGACTAGCGGGGGGGAGCAGTACTTC. Amino acid sequence: CASSTGTSGGEQYF. Filled out from reference TRBV7-2 and TRBJ2-7, the complete variable domain reads GAGVSQSPSNKVTEKGKDVELRCDPISGHTALYWYRQSLGQGLEFLIYFQGNSAPDKSGLPSDRFSAERTGGSVSTLTIQRTQQEDSAVYLCASSTGTSGGEQYFGPGTRLTVT.

There are many counts of this clonotype. The CDR3 is CAPRGEHANTGELFF. The CDR3 region has the DNA TGTGCCCCCAGAGGGGAGCACGCGAACACCGGGGAGCTGTTTTTT. This chain uses TRBV10-3 with TRBJ2-2; D assignment may be TRBD1 or TRBD2 (5 bases each). Germline V gene data show CDR1 as ENHRY and CDR2 as SYGVKD. The CDR3 runs to 15 residues. Trimming pared 11 bases from V and 0 bases from J, leaving 16 bases between.

This clonotype was found many times. The gene calls are TRBV7-2 and TRBJ1-5; D is undetermined. In germline, CDR1 is SGHTA, CDR2 FQGNSA. This CDR3 comprises 15 residues. V lost 1 base to trimming and J lost 0 bases, with 7 bases between them. The CDR3 spells CASSLVENSNQPQHF. CDR3 bases: TGTGCCAGCAGCTTAGTGGAAAATAGCAATCAGCCCCAGCATTTT.

This clonotype has only a few counts. The genes are TRBV5-5 and TRBJ1-1; D might be TRBD1 (5 bases). This CDR3 has 15 amino acids. CDR1 and CDR2 (germline): SGHKS, YYEKEE (reference sequence). The ends were cut back, 0 bases at V and 3 bases at J, with 12 bases in the middle. CDR3 protein: CASSLGGAPYTEAFF. The CDR3 DNA sequence: TGTGCCAGCAGCTTGGGAGGGGCGCCGTACACTGAAGCTTTCTTT.

The genes are TRBV20-1 and TRBJ2-7; D tentatively reads TRBD1 or TRBD2 (5 bases each). V was pared by 6 bases and J by 3 bases, with 12 bases between. Germline loops: CDR1 DFQATT, CDR2 SNEGSKA (reference sequence). CDR3 length equals 12 residues. CDR3 DNA sequence: TGCAGTGCGACGGGGCGCCGCTACGAGCAGTACTTC. Protein sequence: CSATGRRYEQYF.

V and J are TRBV7-9 and TRBJ2-5, with D unclear. Trimming removed 3 bases at V and 4 bases at J, with 21 bases between. The CDR3 loop spans 17 amino acids. CDR1 is SEHNR, CDR2 FQNEAQ, per germline (reference sequence). The CDR3 protein is CASSFAGLGRPGETQYF. For the CDR3, the DNA is TGTGCCAGCAGCTTCGCCGGCCTCGGCCGCCCAGGAGAGACCCAGTACTTC.

The J gene is TRBJ1-1, the V gene TRBV12-3 or TRBV12-4; 7 bases align to TRBD1. The CDR3 has 14 amino acids. V lost 5 bases and J lost 5; bases outside the gene matches: 8. The CDR3 loop reads CASSPRQGWTEAFF. DNA of the CDR3: TGTGCCAGCAGTCCCCGACAGGGATGGACTGAAGCTTTCTTT.

This clonotype occurred a few times. This chain connects TRBV5-1 to TRBJ2-2; the match to TRBD1 covers 7 bases. This CDR3 is 13 amino acids long. The V gene end was trimmed by 3 bases and the J gene end by 11 bases; junction bases not matched to a gene: 7. Germline loops: CDR1 SGHRS, CDR2 YFSETQ. The CDR3 is CASSWPGTDELFF. CDR3 nucleotide sequence: TGCGCCAGCAGCTGGCCCGGGACAGACGAGCTGTTTTTT.

The chain links TRBV5-1 to TRBJ2-2; 14 bases map to TRBD2. Germline V gene lookup returns CDR1 SGHRS and CDR2 YFSETQ. The CDR3 runs 19 residues. J was trimmed by 0 bases and V by 1 base; bases with no gene match: 5. The CDR3, as DNA: TGCGCCAGCAGCTTGTCGTGGACTAGCGGGGGGCCGAACACCGGGGAGCTGTTTTTT. Its protein is CASSLSWTSGGPNTGELFF.